This entry lists 9 T cell receptor beta chains sequenced from one sample in a study of T-cell memory formation after mild COVID-19 listed by TCRdb under 2021. Library preparation used 5' RACE. The run used an Illumina NovaSeq 6000. TCRdb ran its own pipeline on the public reads, namely fastp trimming at Q25 and MiXCR clone calling, and kept in-frame beta chains. Each entry merges the rows of one CDR3 protein and shows their most common DNA and genes. In all, the sample holds 450,000 to 650,000 distinct CDR3 sequences, and approximately 21% of those were seen once. The ten largest make up about 8.4% of the sample. Sequencing used PBMCs or a T cell subset sorted from them (not recorded which). All receptors come from an adult woman who had mild COVID-19 (a few samples of this study predate the infection). The sample titles of this study are shuffled in the database, so cell type and time point are left out; the donor was told from shared clones.

This clonotype showed up just a few times. V gene TRBV12-3 or TRBV12-4 combines with J gene TRBJ1-2, with 8 bases aligning to TRBD1. The junction had 13 bases not matched to a gene; V was cut back by 5 bases and J by 5 bases. The CDR3 is made up of 16 amino acids. The CDR3, as DNA: TGTGCCAGCAGTGACAGGGGAACAGCAGGAGGTTATGGCTACACCTTC. Protein product: CASSDRGTAGGYGYTF.

This clonotype has more than one count but fewer than ten. The J gene is TRBJ2-7, the V gene TRBV6-1; the match to TRBD2 covers 8 bases. The germline V gene encodes CDR1 MNHNS and CDR2 SASEGT. The length of the CDR3 is 15 residues. V lost 8 bases to trimming and J lost 6 bases; unmatched junction nucleotides: 15. The DNA for the CDR3 is TGTGCCAGCCCGGAGACTAGCGCAGAGCCGCCCGAGCAGTACTTC. This codes for CASPETSAEPPEQYF.

In this sample, this clonotype turned up a few times. The chain carries TRBV7-3 and TRBJ1-1, with a tentative D call TRBD1 (5 bases). The V end was cut by 4 bases, the J end by 12 bases, with 21 bases between. The CDR3 runs to 14 residues. CDR1 and CDR2 (germline): SGHTA, FQGTGA. In DNA, the CDR3 is TGTGCCAGCAGCTCCTCCCCGACCTCAGGGAGGACTTTCTTT. Protein sequence: CASSSSPTSGRTFF.

V and J are TRBV12-5 and TRBJ1-1; no firm D call. This CDR3 region has 13 residues. Trimming shortened V by 8 bases and J by 5 bases, and 15 bases separated the two germline ends. The germline V gene has CDR1 LGHNT and CDR2 FRNRAP. The CDR3 bases are TGTGCTAGTTCCTCGGAGAGGAGGACTGAAGCTTTCTTT. This sequence encodes CASSSERRTEAFF.

This chain links TRBV4-1 with TRBJ2-5; 8 nucleotides line up with TRBD2. J was trimmed by 3 bases and V by 4 bases; bases with no gene match: 13. The CDR3 loop spans 17 amino acids. The germline V gene encodes CDR1 MGHRA and CDR2 YSYEKL. CDR3 nucleotide sequence: TGCGCCAGCAGCCCCCTGGGGGCGGGGGGTTTAAAAGAGACCCAGTACTTC. As protein: CASSPLGAGGLKETQYF.

This clonotype occurred a few times. The genes are TRBV11-1 and TRBJ2-7, with D maybe TRBD1 (5 bases). CDR1 and CDR2 (germline): SGHAT, FQDESV (reference sequence). V lost 5 bases and J 6 bases, leaving 14 bases between the germline ends. The CDR3 extends over 13 amino acids. The CDR3 region has the DNA TGTGCCAGCAGCCCGAATACAGGTGCCGAGCAGTACTTC. Its translation is CASSPNTGAEQYF.

V usage is TRBV6-5 and J usage is TRBJ2-2; possibly TRBD2 for D (7 bases). The V end was cut by 11 bases, the J end by 2 bases, with 18 bases between. CDR3 length: 15 amino acids. In germline, CDR1 is MNHEY, CDR2 SVGAGI. DNA for the CDR3: TGTGCCGCCAGACCGGGGGGCGAAAACACCGGGGAGCTGTTTTTT. Translating gives CAARPGGENTGELFF.

V usage is TRBV5-1 and J usage is TRBJ1-4, with TRBD1 as a possible D gene (5 bases). Per germline, CDR1 SGHRS and CDR2 YFSETQ. This CDR3 has 18 amino acids. Trimming took 2 bases from V and 12 from J, leaving 29 bases between them. CDR3 loop: CASSLKVAEGLPVAELFF. The CDR3 coding sequence is TGCGCCAGCAGCTTAAAAGTAGCTGAGGGACTGCCGGTCGCTGAACTGTTTTTT. Using reference TRBV5-1 and TRBJ1-4 for the parts outside the CDR3, the full variable domain is KAGVTQTPRYLIKTRGQQVTLSCSPISGHRSVSWYQQTPGQGLQFLFEYFSETQRNKGNFPGRFSGRQFSNSRSEMNVSTLELGDSALYLCASSLKVAEGLPVAELFFGSGTQLSVL.

This clonotype occurred a few times. The chain joins TRBV3-1 to TRBJ1-2, with TRBD1 matching 7 bases. This CDR3 has 15 amino acids. J lost 8 bases, V lost 7 bases, and 16 bases had no gene match. Germline CDR1 is LGHDT and CDR2 is YNNKEL (reference sequence). Written as DNA, the CDR3 is TGTGCCAGCACCGGGACAGCGGGTTTGGCGCAAGGCTACACCTTC. It is translated as CASTGTAGLAQGYTF. Together with reference TRBV3-1 and TRBJ1-2, the CDR3 gives the full variable domain: DTAVSQTPKYLVTQMGNDKSIKCEQNLGHDTMYWYKQDSKKFLKIMFSYNNKELIINETVPNRFSPKSPDKAHLNLHINSLELGDSAVYFCASTGTAGLAQGYTFGSGTRLTVV.